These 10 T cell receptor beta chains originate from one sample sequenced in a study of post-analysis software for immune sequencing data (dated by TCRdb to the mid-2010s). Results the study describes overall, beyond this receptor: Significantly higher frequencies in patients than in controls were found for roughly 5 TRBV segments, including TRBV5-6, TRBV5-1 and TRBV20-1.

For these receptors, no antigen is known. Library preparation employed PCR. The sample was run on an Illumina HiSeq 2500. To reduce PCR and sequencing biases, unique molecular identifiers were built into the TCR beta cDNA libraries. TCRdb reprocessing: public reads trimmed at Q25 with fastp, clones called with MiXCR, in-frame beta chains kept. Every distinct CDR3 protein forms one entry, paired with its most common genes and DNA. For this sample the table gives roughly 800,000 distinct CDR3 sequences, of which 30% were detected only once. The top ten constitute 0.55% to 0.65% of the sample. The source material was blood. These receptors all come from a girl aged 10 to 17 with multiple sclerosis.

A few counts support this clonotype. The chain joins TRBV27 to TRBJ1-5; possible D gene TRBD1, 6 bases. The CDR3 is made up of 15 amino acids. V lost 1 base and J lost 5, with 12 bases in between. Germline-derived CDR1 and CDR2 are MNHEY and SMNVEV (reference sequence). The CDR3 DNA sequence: TGTGCCAGCAGTTTATACAGGGAAAAGGATCAGCCCCAGCATTTT. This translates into CASSLYREKDQPQHF.

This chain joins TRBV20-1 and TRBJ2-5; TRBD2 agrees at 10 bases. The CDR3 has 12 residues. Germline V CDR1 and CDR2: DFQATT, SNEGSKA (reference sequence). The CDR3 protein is CRASGGGETQYF. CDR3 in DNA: TGCCGCGCTAGCGGGGGCGGAGAGACCCAGTACTTC.

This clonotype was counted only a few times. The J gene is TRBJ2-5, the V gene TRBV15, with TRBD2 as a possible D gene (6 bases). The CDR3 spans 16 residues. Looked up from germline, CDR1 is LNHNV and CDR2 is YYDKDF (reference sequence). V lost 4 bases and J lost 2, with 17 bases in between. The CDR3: CATSNSIWGDQETQYF. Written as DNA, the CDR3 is TGTGCCACCAGCAACTCGATTTGGGGGGATCAAGAGACCCAGTACTTC.

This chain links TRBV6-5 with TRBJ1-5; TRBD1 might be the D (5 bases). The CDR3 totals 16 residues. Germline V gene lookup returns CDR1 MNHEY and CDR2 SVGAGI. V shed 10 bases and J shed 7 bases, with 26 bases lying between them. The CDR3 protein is CATRSSGQLSGQPQHF. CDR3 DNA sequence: TGTGCCACCCGTTCCTCGGGGCAGCTCAGCGGGCAGCCCCAGCATTTT.

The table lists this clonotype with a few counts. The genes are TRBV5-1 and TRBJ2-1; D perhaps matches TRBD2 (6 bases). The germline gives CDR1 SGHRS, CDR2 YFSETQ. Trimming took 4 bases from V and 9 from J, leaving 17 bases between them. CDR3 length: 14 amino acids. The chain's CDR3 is CASSEGLLGGEQFF. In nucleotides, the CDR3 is TGCGCCAGCAGCGAGGGACTCCTAGGCGGTGAGCAGTTCTTC.

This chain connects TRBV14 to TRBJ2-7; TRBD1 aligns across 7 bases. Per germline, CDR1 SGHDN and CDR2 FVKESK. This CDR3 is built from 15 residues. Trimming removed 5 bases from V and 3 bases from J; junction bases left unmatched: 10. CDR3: CASSFRQGLSYEQYF. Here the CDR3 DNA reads TGTGCCAGCAGCTTCAGACAGGGTTTAAGCTACGAGCAGTACTTC.

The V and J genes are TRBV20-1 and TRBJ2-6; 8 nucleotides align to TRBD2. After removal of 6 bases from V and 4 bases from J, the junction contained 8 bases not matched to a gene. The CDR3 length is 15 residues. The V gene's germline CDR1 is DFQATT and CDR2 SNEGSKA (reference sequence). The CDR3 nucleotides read TGCAGTGCGTCAGAACTAGCGGCCGGGGCCAACGTCCTGACTTTC. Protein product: CSASELAAGANVLTF.

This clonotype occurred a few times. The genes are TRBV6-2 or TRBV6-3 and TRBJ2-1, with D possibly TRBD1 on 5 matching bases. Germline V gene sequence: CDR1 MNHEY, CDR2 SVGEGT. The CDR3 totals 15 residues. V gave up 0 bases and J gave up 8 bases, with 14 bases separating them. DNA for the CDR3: TGTGCCAGCAGTTACTCGGTGTCAGGGAAAGATGAGCAGTTCTTC. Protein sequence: CASSYSVSGKDEQFF.

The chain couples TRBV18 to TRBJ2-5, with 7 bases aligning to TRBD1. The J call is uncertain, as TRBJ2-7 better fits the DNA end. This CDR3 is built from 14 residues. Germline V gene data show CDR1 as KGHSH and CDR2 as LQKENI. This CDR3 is CASSPKTGFTEQYF. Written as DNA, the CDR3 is TGTGCCAGCTCACCGAAGACAGGGTTTACCGAGCAGTACTTC.

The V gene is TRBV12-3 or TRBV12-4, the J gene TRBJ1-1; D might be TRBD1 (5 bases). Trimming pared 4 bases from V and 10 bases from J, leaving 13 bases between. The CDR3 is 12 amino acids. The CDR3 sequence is CASSWAGDGAFF. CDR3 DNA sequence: TGTGCCAGCAGTTGGGCTGGGGACGGAGCTTTCTTT.